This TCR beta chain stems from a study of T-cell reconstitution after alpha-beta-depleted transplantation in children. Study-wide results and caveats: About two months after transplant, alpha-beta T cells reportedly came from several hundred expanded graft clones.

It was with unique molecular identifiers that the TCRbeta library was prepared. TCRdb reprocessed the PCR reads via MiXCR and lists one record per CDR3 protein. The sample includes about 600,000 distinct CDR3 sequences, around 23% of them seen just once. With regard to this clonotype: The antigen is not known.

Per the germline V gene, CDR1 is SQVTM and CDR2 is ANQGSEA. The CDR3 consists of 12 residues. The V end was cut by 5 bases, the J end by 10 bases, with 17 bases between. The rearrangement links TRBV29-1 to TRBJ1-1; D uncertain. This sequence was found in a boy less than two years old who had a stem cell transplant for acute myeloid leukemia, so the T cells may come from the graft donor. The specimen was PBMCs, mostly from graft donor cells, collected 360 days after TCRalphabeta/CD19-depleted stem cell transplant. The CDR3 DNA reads TGCAGCGTTATGAGAGTGGGGTTGGTAGCTTTCTTT. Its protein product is CSVMRVGLVAFF.